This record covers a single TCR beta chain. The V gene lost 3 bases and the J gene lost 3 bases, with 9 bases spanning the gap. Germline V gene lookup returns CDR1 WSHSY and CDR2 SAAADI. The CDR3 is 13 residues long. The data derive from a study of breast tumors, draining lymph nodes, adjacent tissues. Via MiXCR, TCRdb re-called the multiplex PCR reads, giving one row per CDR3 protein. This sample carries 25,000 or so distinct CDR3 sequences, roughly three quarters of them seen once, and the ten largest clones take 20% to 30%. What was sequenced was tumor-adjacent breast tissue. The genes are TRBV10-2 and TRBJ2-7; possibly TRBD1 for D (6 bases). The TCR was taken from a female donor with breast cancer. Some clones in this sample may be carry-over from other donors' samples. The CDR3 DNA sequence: TGCGCCAGCAGTGATGACAGGAACTACGAGCAGTACTTC. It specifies CASSDDRNYEQYF.